The next 22 T cell receptor beta chains were all read from a single sample in a study of blood T cell repertoires in COVID-19. Sequenced by immunoSEQ multiplex PCR; TCRdb stores in-frame clones only, minus some. The sample records about 200,000 clones, 94% being singletons. Sample: peripheral blood. These receptors were collected from a man aged 30 to 45 with COVID-19, enrolled during active disease.

The chain joins TRBV6-1 to TRBJ1-1; 11 nucleotides line up with TRBD1. V was pared by 2 bases and J by 4 bases, with 6 bases of the junction left unmatched. The CDR3 totals 16 residues. CDR1 is MNHNS and CDR2 is SASEGT in the germline V gene. CDR3 in amino acids: CASSERAGTGGTEAFF. The CDR3 nucleotides are TGTGCCAGCAGTGAAAGGGCCGGGACAGGGGGCACTGAAGCTTTCTTT.

Details on this clone: Additional DNA sequences in this sample encode the identical CDR3. The chain has TRBV3-1 (or the pseudogene TRBV3-2) and TRBJ2-7; D gene uncertain. V lost 1 base to trimming and J lost 4 bases, with 5 bases between them. There are 12 residues in the CDR3. Germline lookup yields CDR1 LGHDT and CDR2 YNNKEL (reference sequence). The chain's CDR3 is CASSQAGYEQYF. In nucleotides, the CDR3 is TGTGCCAGCAGCCAAGCGGGTTACGAGCAGTACTTC.

The J gene is TRBJ1-2, the V gene TRBV19; 7 bases map to TRBD1. J lost 7 bases, V lost 5 bases, and 4 bases had no gene match. The CDR3 extends over 12 amino acids. Germline values: CDR1 LNHDA, CDR2 SQIVND (reference sequence). DNA for the CDR3: TGTGCCAGTAGTCCACCAGGGGGTGGCTACACCTTC. It specifies CASSPPGGGYTF.

CDR3 in amino acids: CASSYGTNYGYTF. CDR3 coding DNA: TGTGCCAGCAGTTACGGTACAAACTATGGCTACACCTTC. The chain recombines TRBV6-5 with TRBJ1-2; D unresolved. The CDR3 is 13 amino acids. V shed 2 bases and J shed 2 bases, with 6 bases lying between them. Germline V CDR1 and CDR2: MNHEY, SVGAGI.

The J gene is TRBJ1-4, the V gene TRBV30, with D perhaps matching TRBD1 (6 bases). In germline, CDR1 is GTSNPN, CDR2 SVGIG (reference sequence). Trimming stripped 2 bases from V and 6 bases from J, with 10 bases between. The CDR3 sequence is 13 residues long. CDR3 sequence (DNA): TGTGCCTGGAGTCAACAGGGTGATGAAAAACTGTTTTTT. It yields the protein CAWSQQGDEKLFF.

The CDR3 is CASSDRTGVNEKLFF. Written as DNA, the CDR3 is TGTGCCAGCAGTGATCGGACAGGAGTCAATGAAAAACTGTTTTTT. The chain couples TRBV25-1 to TRBJ1-4; TRBD1 matches at 7 bases. The CDR3 sequence is 15 residues long. V dropped 3 bases and J dropped 5; count of bases not matched to a gene: 6. Germline assignment: CDR1 MGHDK and CDR2 SYGVNS.

The rearrangement joins TRBV11-2 to TRBJ1-6; TRBD1 agrees at 8 bases. V lost 5 bases to trimming and J lost 3 bases; unmatched junction nucleotides: 6. The CDR3 sequence is 16 residues long. CDR1 and CDR2 (germline): SGHAT, FQNNGV. This CDR3 reads CASSVRTGYYNSPLHF. The CDR3 DNA reads TGTGCCAGCAGCGTTAGGACAGGGTACTATAATTCACCCCTCCACTTT.

A single count supports this clone. This chain joins TRBV6-4 and TRBJ1-1; a weak D match, TRBD1 (5 bases). Deletions cut 6 bases from V and 1 base from J, with 12 bases between. Germline V lookup: CDR1 MRHNA, CDR2 SNTAGT. The CDR3 has 14 residues. The CDR3 sequence: CASRDTTENTEAFF. CDR3 sequence (DNA): TGTGCCAGCAGGGATACGACAGAGAACACTGAAGCTTTCTTT.

The chain links TRBV5-1 to TRBJ2-3, with TRBD1 as a possible D gene (5 bases). Trimming left V 5 bases short and J 0 bases short, with 16 bases between. This CDR3 is built from 16 residues. Germline V CDR1 and CDR2: SGHRS, YFSETQ. CDR3 sequence (DNA): TGCGCCAGCAGTCCAACTACACAGGCTAGCACAGATACGCAGTATTTT. Encoded protein: CASSPTTQASTDTQYF. The entire variable domain, with the rest obtained from reference TRBV5-1 and TRBJ2-3, is as follows: KAGVTQTPRYLIKTRGQQVTLSCSPISGHRSVSWYQQTPGQGLQFLFEYFSETQRNKGNFPGRFSGRQFSNSRSEMNVSTLELGDSALYLCASSPTTQASTDTQYFGPGTRLTVL.

The chain joins TRBV7-9 to TRBJ1-2; 7 bases fit TRBD1. The CDR3 has 15 amino acids. From germline, CDR1 is SEHNR and CDR2 FQNEAQ (reference sequence). V lost 5 bases to trimming and J lost 2 bases; unmatched junction nucleotides: 8. The CDR3 region is CASSRTGYPNYGYTF. The CDR3 DNA reads as TGTGCCAGCAGCCGGACAGGATATCCCAACTATGGCTACACCTTC.

The V call is TRBV6-1, the J call TRBJ1-2; 8 bases match TRBD1. Trimming at V came to 1 base and at J to 8 bases, leaving 9 bases not matched to a gene. The germline CDR1 and CDR2 sequences are MNHNS and SASEGT. The CDR3 covers 15 residues. CDR3 in amino acids: CASSEGAGGAEGYTF. The DNA of the CDR3 is TGTGCCAGCAGTGAAGGGGCAGGGGGCGCGGAAGGCTACACCTTC.

This chain connects TRBV10-3 to TRBJ1-3; 7 bases are a match to TRBD1. This CDR3 has 14 amino acids. Per germline, CDR1 ENHRY and CDR2 SYGVKD. The trim removed 8 bases at V and 0 bases at J, leaving 4 bases unmatched. The CDR3 loop is CAIGTALSGNTIYF. Written as DNA, the CDR3 is TGTGCCATCGGGACAGCCCTCTCTGGAAACACCATATATTTT.

This chain connects TRBV12-2 to TRBJ2-7; the table's TRBD2 call for D was not verified on the DNA. TRBV12-2 is flagged as a pseudogene. The CDR3 has 12 residues. The CDR3 here is CALPLETNEQYF. DNA of the CDR3: TGTGCGCTACCCTTAGAAACCAACGAGCAGTACTTC.

The chain is built from TRBV18 and TRBJ2-1; the D gene is possibly TRBD1 (6 bases). CDR1 is KGHSH and CDR2 is LQKENI in the germline V gene. V was cut by 4 bases and J by 9 bases, with 13 bases left in between. The CDR3 sequence is 13 residues long. CDR3 coding DNA: TGTGCCAGCTCACTCGGCGAAGGGGGTGAGCAGTTCTTC. As protein: CASSLGEGGEQFF.

The chain recombines TRBV6-5 with TRBJ1-2; TRBD1 is a possible D gene (5 bases). Germline values: CDR1 MNHEY, CDR2 SVGAGI. V was shortened by 9 bases and J by 4 bases, with 21 bases between the two germline ends. The CDR3 contains 15 residues. The CDR3 DNA reads as TGTGCCAGTCTTCTCCGCGGGGCCCGTCTCTATGGCTACACCTTC. This gives the protein CASLLRGARLYGYTF.

The CDR3 loop reads CASSFEGLRIYGYTF. The DNA for the CDR3 is TGTGCCAGCAGCTTTGAGGGCCTTAGGATTTATGGCTACACCTTC. The chain combines TRBV5-4 with TRBJ1-2; D call uncertain. The germline V and J ends were trimmed by 2 bases and 5 bases, with 16 bases remaining between them. The CDR3 has 15 residues. CDR1 is SGHNT, CDR2 YYREEE, per germline (reference sequence).

This chain uses TRBV12-2 with TRBJ1-6; the tabulated D call, TRBD1, remains unverified against the DNA. TRBV12-2 is recorded as a pseudogene. CDR3 size: 12 residues. CDR3 amino acids: CASRLVTSPLHF. In nucleotides, the CDR3 is TGTGCAAGTCGCTTAGTCACATCACCCCTCCACTTT.

The V gene is TRBV4-1, the J gene TRBJ2-1; tentatively, D is TRBD2 (5 bases). The CDR3 runs 18 residues. Germline assignment: CDR1 MGHRA and CDR2 YSYEKL. The V end lost 1 base, the J end lost 0 bases, and 16 bases lay between the germline ends. The CDR3 coding sequence is TGCGCCAGCAGCCAAGTAGCCAGAATAGCGAGCTCCTACAATGAGCAGTTCTTC. Protein sequence: CASSQVARIASSYNEQFF.

The chain recombines TRBV9 with TRBJ2-3; 15 positions agree with TRBD2. The junction had 4 bases not matched to a gene; V was cut back by 1 base and J by 4 bases. This CDR3 comprises 17 residues. Per germline, CDR1 SGDLS and CDR2 YYNGEE. CDR3 nucleotides: TGTGCCAGCAGCGTACGGACTAGCGGGGGGGCGGCAGATACGCAGTATTTT. Translated, it gives CASSVRTSGGAADTQYF.

The J gene is TRBJ1-4, the V gene TRBV27; no clear D gene. This CDR3 comprises 14 residues. Deletions cut 5 bases from V and 10 bases from J, with 17 bases between. CDR1 and CDR2 from the germline V gene are MNHEY and SMNVEV (reference sequence). The CDR3 bases are TGTGCCAGCAGTCCCCCGGGAGTACGGAGAAAACTGTTTTTT. It translates to CASSPPGVRRKLFF.

The chain combines TRBV5-1 with TRBJ2-3, with TRBD2 identical over 7 bases. V shed 0 bases and J 2 bases; nucleotides not matched to a gene: 6. CDR1 is SGHRS and CDR2 is YFSETQ in the germline V gene. The CDR3 is 16 amino acids. CDR3 sequence: CASSLGSLAHTDTQYF. The CDR3 region has the DNA TGCGCCAGCAGCTTGGGATCACTAGCGCACACAGATACGCAGTATTTT.

The V and J genes are TRBV6-5 and TRBJ1-5; 10 positions agree with TRBD1. The trim removed 5 bases at V and 1 base at J, leaving 2 bases unmatched. Germline assignment: CDR1 MNHEY and CDR2 SVGAGI. The CDR3 runs to 15 residues. CDR3 DNA: TGTGCCAGCAGTCCGGGACAGGGGAGCAATCAGCCCCAGCATTTT. Residues: CASSPGQGSNQPQHF.